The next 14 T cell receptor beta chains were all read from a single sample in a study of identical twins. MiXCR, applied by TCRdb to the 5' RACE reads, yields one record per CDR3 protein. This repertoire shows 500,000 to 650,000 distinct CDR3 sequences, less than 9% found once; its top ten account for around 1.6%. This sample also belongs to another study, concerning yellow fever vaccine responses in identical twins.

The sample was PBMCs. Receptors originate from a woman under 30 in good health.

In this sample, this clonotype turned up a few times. The CDR3 bases are TGCAGTGCTAGTAGTGTCTCCTACAATGAGCAGTTCTTC. Translation: CSASSVSYNEQFF. The rearrangement uses TRBV20-1 and TRBJ2-1, with D unresolved. CDR1 is DFQATT and CDR2 is SNEGSKA in the germline V gene (reference sequence). CDR3 length: 13 amino acids. Trimming stripped 3 bases from V and 0 bases from J, with 6 bases between.

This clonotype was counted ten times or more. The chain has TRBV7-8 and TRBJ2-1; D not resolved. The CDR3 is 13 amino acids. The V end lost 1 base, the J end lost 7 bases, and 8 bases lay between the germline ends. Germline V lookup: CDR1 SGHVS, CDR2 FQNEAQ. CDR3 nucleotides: TGTGCCAGCAGCTTAGGGTCCGTAAATGAGCAGTTCTTC. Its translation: CASSLGSVNEQFF.

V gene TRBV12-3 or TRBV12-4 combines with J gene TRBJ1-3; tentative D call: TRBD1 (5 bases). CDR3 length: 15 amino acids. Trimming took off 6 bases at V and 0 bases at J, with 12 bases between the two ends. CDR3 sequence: CASRTTANSGNTIYF. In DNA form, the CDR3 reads TGTGCCAGCAGGACGACAGCGAACTCTGGAAACACCATATATTTT.

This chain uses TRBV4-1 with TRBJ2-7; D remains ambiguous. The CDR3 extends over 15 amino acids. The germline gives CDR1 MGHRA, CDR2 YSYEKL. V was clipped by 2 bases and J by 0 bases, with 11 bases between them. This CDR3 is CASSQTDRYSYEQYF. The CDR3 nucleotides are TGCGCCAGCAGCCAAACGGACCGCTACTCCTACGAGCAGTACTTC.

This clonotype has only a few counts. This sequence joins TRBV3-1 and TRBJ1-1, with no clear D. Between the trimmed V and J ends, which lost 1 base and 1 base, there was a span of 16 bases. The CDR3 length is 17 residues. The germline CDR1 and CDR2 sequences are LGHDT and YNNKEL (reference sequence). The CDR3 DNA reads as TGTGCCAGCAGCCAAGGTCAAGTCCGGGGTTGGAACACTGAAGCTTTCTTT. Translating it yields CASSQGQVRGWNTEAFF.

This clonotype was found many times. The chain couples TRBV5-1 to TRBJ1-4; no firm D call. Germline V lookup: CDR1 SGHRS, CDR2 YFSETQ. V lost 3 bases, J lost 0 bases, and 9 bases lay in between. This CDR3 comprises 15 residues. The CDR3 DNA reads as TGCGCCAGCAGCTCCGGACGGACAACTAATGAAAAACTGTTTTTT. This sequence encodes CASSSGRTTNEKLFF.

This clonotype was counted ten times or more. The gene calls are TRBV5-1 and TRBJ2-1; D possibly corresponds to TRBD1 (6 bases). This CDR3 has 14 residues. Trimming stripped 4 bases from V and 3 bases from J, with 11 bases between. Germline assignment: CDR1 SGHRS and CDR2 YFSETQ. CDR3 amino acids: CASSAGQSYNEQFF. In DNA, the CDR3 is TGCGCCAGCAGCGCCGGACAGAGCTACAATGAGCAGTTCTTC.

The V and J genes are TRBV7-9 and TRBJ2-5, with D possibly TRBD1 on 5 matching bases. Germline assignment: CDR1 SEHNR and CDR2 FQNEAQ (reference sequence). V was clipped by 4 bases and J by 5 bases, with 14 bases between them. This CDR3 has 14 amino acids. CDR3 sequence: CASSSPRQPETQYF. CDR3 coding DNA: TGTGCCAGCAGCTCCCCCCGACAGCCGGAGACCCAGTACTTC.

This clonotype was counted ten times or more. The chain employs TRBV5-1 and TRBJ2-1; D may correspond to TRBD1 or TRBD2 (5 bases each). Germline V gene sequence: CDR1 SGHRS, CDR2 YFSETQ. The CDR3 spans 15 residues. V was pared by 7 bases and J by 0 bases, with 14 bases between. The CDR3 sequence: CASVPGPSSYNEQFF. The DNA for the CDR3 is TGCGCCAGCGTGCCGGGACCTAGCTCCTACAATGAGCAGTTCTTC.

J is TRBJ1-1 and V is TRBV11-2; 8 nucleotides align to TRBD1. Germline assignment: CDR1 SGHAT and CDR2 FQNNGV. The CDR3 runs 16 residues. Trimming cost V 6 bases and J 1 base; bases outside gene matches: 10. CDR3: CASRPQDRVENTEAFF. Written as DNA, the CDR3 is TGTGCCAGCAGACCTCAGGACAGGGTCGAGAACACTGAAGCTTTCTTT.

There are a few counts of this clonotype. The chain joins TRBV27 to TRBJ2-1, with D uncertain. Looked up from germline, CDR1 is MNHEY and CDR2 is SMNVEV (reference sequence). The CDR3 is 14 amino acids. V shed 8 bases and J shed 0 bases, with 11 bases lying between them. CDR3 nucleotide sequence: TGTGCCAGCCTGTCCGCGTCCTCCTACAATGAGCAGTTCTTC. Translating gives CASLSASSYNEQFF.

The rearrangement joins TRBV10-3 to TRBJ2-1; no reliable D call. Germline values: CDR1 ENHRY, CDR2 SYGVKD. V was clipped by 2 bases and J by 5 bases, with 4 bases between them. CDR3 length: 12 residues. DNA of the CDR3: TGTGCCATCAGTGAGGCCGACAATGAGCAGTTCTTC. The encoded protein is CAISEADNEQFF.

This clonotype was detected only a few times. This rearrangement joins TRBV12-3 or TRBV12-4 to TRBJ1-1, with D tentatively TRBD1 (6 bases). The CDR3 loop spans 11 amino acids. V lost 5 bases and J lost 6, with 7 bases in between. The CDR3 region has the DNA TGTGCCAGCAGTCGACAGGCTGAAGCTTTCTTT. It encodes CASSRQAEAFF.

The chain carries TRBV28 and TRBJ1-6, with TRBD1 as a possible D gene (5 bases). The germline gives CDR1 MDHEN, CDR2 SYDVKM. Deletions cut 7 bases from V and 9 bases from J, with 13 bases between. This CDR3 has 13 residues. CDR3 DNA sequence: TGTGCCAGCAATCTCGGGGCTATTTCACCCCTCCACTTT. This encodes CASNLGAISPLHF. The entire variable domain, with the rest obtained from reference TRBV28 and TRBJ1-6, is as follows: DVKVTQSSRYLVKRTGEKVFLECVQDMDHENMFWYRQDPGLGLRLIYFSYDVKMKEKGDIPEGYSVSREKKERFSLILESASTNQTSMYLCASNLGAISPLHFGNGTRLTVT.